This T cell receptor beta chain is from a study of T cell clones after liver transplantation. The study, taken as a whole, reports: A larger donor-reactive than third-party decline suggested partial antigen-specific deletion.

This CDR3 contains 14 residues. Germline-derived CDR1 and CDR2 are SGHRS and YFSETQ. The ends were cut back, 0 bases at V and 10 bases at J, with 13 bases in the middle. To note about this clone: Antigen specificity is unknown.

Clones were sequenced by immunoSEQ multiplex PCR, and TCRdb holds only the in-frame ones, with some missing. The data hold some 40,000 clones, with about 82% observed a single time. Sequenced here: CD4+ T cells from blood, sampled 24 months after liver transplant. This TCR was recovered from a human patient who received a liver transplant. Certain T cells may be donor cells from the graft. The chain has TRBV5-1 and TRBJ1-4, with D tentatively TRBD1 (6 bases). Here the CDR3 reads CASSLAPGDGKLFF. The CDR3 nucleotides are TGCGCCAGCAGCTTGGCCCCAGGGGATGGAAAACTGTTTTTT.